The 14 T cell receptor beta chains reported below all come from one sample, sequenced in a study of cytomegalovirus exposure and HLA in healthy donors. Primers included in the PCR were 60 Vbeta and 13 Jbeta primers. TCRdb's copy holds only in-frame clones and misses some; the assay was immunoSEQ multiplex PCR. The table records around 120,000 clones, approximately 76% of them present only once. The source material was PBMCs. Receptor source: a man aged 50-60 years in good health and CMV-seropositive.

The chain is built from TRBV14 and TRBJ2-5; a possible D gene is TRBD2 (6 bases). Trimming took 4 bases from V and 3 from J, leaving 18 bases between them. CDR1 SGHDN and CDR2 FVKESK come from the germline V gene. CDR3 length equals 16 residues. The CDR3 coding sequence is TGTGCCAGCAGCCTCCGGCGACTAGTCGTAAAAGAGACCCAGTACTTC. Protein sequence: CASSLRRLVVKETQYF. Supplemented by reference TRBV14 and TRBJ2-5, the full variable domain reads EAGVTQFPSHSVIEKGQTVTLRCDPISGHDNLYWYRRVMGKEIKFLLHFVKESKQDESGMPNNRFLAERTGGTYSTLKVQPAELEDSGVYFCASSLRRLVVKETQYFGPGTRLLVL.

The rearrangement links TRBV7-9 to TRBJ2-2, with D possibly TRBD1 on 6 matching bases. Trimming took 2 bases from V and 5 from J, leaving 6 bases between them. Germline CDR1 reads SEHNR; CDR2 reads FQNEAQ (reference sequence). The CDR3 sequence is 13 residues long. The CDR3 sequence: CASSLTGTGELFF. The CDR3, as DNA: TGTGCCAGCAGCTTAACAGGGACCGGGGAGCTGTTTTTT.

The V call is TRBV11-2, the J call TRBJ1-2; a weak D match, TRBD1 (6 bases). Germline V gives CDR1 SGHAT, CDR2 FQNNGV. The CDR3 totals 15 residues. V was pared by 3 bases and J by 0 bases, with 11 bases between. CDR3 in DNA: TGTGCCAGCAGCTTCTCGACAGGAGCTAACTATGGCTACACCTTC. This gives the protein CASSFSTGANYGYTF.

J is TRBJ2-1 and V is TRBV5-6; D is perhaps TRBD2 (5 bases). Germline CDR1 and CDR2: SGHDT and YYEEEE. The length of the CDR3 is 16 residues. Between the trimmed V and J ends, which lost 0 bases and 0 bases, there was a span of 10 bases. The CDR3 DNA reads TGTGCCAGCAGCTTGGAAGCGGAGAGCTCCTACAATGAGCAGTTCTTC. Translation gives CASSLEAESSYNEQFF.

V is TRBV9 and J is TRBJ1-4; weak D call: TRBD1 (6 bases). This CDR3 has 11 residues. V gave up 4 bases and J gave up 8 bases, with 6 bases separating them. Germline V gives CDR1 SGDLS, CDR2 YYNGEE. DNA for the CDR3: TGTGCCAGCAGCAGGGGGGAAAAACTGTTTTTT. Its protein product is CASSRGEKLFF.

The chain combines TRBV27 with TRBJ2-7, with 9 positions matching TRBD1. The germline V gene has CDR1 MNHEY and CDR2 SMNVEV (reference sequence). The CDR3 length is 16 residues. V was clipped by 6 bases and J by 4 bases; unmatched bases: 13. The CDR3 sequence: CASSSGPGQGRYEQYF. Written as DNA, the CDR3 is TGTGCCAGCAGCTCCGGACCGGGACAGGGTCGTTACGAGCAGTACTTC.

The chain combines TRBV5-1 with TRBJ2-2; D ambiguous. The CDR3 totals 15 residues. Germline CDR1 is SGHRS and CDR2 is YFSETQ. Trimming took 0 bases from V and 6 from J, leaving 12 bases between them. CDR3 DNA sequence: TGCGCCAGCAGCTTGGATGCTAGTAGTGCCGGGGAGCTGTTTTTT. This sequence encodes CASSLDASSAGELFF. Full variable domain (outside the CDR3, taken from reference TRBV5-1 and TRBJ2-2): KAGVTQTPRYLIKTRGQQVTLSCSPISGHRSVSWYQQTPGQGLQFLFEYFSETQRNKGNFPGRFSGRQFSNSRSEMNVSTLELGDSALYLCASSLDASSAGELFFGEGSRLTVL.

There are a few counts of this clone. An end of the junction differs from the germline gene, which may be a read error. The V call is TRBV5-1, the J call TRBJ1-5, with D perhaps TRBD1 (5 bases). Per the germline V gene, CDR1 is SGHRS and CDR2 is YFSETQ. The CDR3 loop spans 13 amino acids. The CDR3 DNA reads TGTGCCAGCAGCTTACAGGTGTCGCAGCCCCAGCATTTT. Its translation: CASSLQVSQPQHF.

The chain uses TRBV7-2 and TRBJ2-5; 16 bases line up with TRBD2. The CDR3 is made up of 18 amino acids. CDR1 SGHTA and CDR2 FQGNSA come from the germline V gene. After removal of 1 base from V and 8 bases from J, the junction contained 10 bases not matched to a gene. DNA for the CDR3: TGTGCCAGCAGCTTAGGGGGGCCCGGGACTAGCGGGGGGGCAACCCAGTACTTC. Amino acids: CASSLGGPGTSGGATQYF.

The chain uses TRBV11-2 and TRBJ2-1, with 8 bases aligning to TRBD1. J gave up 7 bases and V 5 bases, and 10 bases lay outside the gene matches. CDR3 length: 15 amino acids. Germline assignment: CDR1 SGHAT and CDR2 FQNNGV. The CDR3 DNA reads as TGTGCCAGCAGCCCCGACAGGGGTGTTTCAAATGAGCAGTTCTTC. Amino acid sequence: CASSPDRGVSNEQFF.

This chain uses TRBV5-1 with TRBJ2-7; 9 bases match TRBD1. The CDR3 sequence is 14 residues long. The germline CDR1 and CDR2 sequences are SGHRS and YFSETQ. After removal of 2 bases from V and 3 bases from J, the junction contained 3 bases not matched to a gene. The CDR3, as DNA: TGCGCCAGCAGCTTACCGGGACAGGGCTACGAGCAGTACTTC. It yields the protein CASSLPGQGYEQYF.

This clone has only a few counts. The chain employs TRBV7-9 and TRBJ1-2; D is possibly TRBD1 (6 bases). V lost 0 bases and J lost 4, with 9 bases in between. The CDR3 consists of 14 residues. Per germline, CDR1 SEHNR and CDR2 FQNEAQ (reference sequence). DNA for the CDR3: TGTGCCAGCAGCTTAGCATTCAGGGGCTATGGCTACACCTTC. As protein: CASSLAFRGYGYTF.

The genes are TRBV4-3 and TRBJ1-2, with 7 bases identical to TRBD1. This CDR3 contains 15 residues. With V trimmed by 0 bases and J by 8 bases, 9 bases remained unmatched. Germline V lookup: CDR1 LGHNA, CDR2 YSLEER. The CDR3 DNA reads TGCGCCAGCAGCCAAGAGGCCTCAGGGGGAAGGGGCTACACCTTC. It yields the protein CASSQEASGGRGYTF.

As to this clone: Germline and junction disagree at one end, which may indicate a read error. The rearrangement joins TRBV7-9 to TRBJ2-3, with TRBD2 identical over 11 bases. From germline, CDR1 is SEHNR and CDR2 FQNEAQ (reference sequence). The CDR3 totals 14 residues. The DNA for the CDR3 is TGTGCCAGCAGCCTAGCGGGAGGCGGGGATACGCAGTATTTT. Protein product: CASSLAGGGDTQYF. The full variable domain, in which reference TRBV7-9 and TRBJ2-3 provide the parts outside the CDR3, is DTGVSQNPRHKITKRGQNVTFRCDPISEHNRLYWYRQTLGQGPEFLTYFQNEAQLEKSRLLSDRFSAERPKGSFSTLEIQRTEQGDSAMYLCASSLAGGGDTQYFGPGTRLTVL.